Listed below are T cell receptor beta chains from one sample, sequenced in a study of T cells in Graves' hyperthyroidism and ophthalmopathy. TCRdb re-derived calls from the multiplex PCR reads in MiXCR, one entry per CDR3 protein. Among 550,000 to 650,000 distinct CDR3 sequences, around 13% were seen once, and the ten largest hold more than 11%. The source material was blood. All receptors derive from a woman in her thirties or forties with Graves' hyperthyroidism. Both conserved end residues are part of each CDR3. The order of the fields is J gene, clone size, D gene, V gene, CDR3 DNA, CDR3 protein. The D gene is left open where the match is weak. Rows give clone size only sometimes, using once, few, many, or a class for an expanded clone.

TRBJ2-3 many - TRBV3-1 TGTGCCAGCAGCACCCGAAAGGAGGGAGATACGCAGTATTTT CASSTRKEGDTQYF
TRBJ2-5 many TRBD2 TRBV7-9 TGTGCCAGCAGCCCGCGTCAGGGAGGGGAGACCCAGTACTTC CASSPRQGGETQYF
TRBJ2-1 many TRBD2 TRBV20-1 TGCAGTGCTAGGACTAGCGGGGAAGGACAGTTCTTC CSARTSGEGQFF
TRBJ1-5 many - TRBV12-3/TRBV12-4 TGTGCCAGCAGTTTATCTGGCAGGGGAGGGCAGCCCCAGCATTTT CASSLSGRGGQPQHF
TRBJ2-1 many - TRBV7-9 TGTGCCAGCAGCTTAGACGGGGGATCCAATGAGCAGTTCTTC CASSLDGGSNEQFF
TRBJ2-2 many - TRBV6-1 TGTGCCAGCAGTTATCAGGGGATGAACACCGGGGAGCTGTTTTTT CASSYQGMNTGELFF
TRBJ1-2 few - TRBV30 TGTGCCTGGAGAGCAAATGATCCGGGACACTCTAACTATGGCTACACCTTC CAWRANDPGHSNYGYTF
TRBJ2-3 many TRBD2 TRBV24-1 TGTGCCACCAGCGCCTTTGAGCGGGAGATAGATACGCAGTATTTT CATSAFEREIDTQYF
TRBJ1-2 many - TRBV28 TGTGCCAGCAGCCTGACAGGTTTGGGCGGCTACACCTTC CASSLTGLGGYTF
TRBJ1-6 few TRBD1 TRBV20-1 TGCAGTGCCCTCAGGGGGCAAGGGAATAATTCACCCCTCCACTTT CSALRGQGNNSPLHF
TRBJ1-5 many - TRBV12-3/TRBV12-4 TGTGCCAGCAGTTTAGCGGAGAACCAGCCCCAGCATTTT CASSLAENQPQHF
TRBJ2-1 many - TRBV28 TGTGCCAGCAGTTTTCCAAGCCGGGGGACACCCACCTACAATGAGCAGTTCTTC CASSFPSRGTPTYNEQFF
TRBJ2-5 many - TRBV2 TGTGCCAGCCGGATTAACCGGGGGGCGGGGGAGACCCAGTACTTC CASRINRGAGETQYF
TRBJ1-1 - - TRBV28 TGTGCCAGCAGTAACGAGAGGAACACTGAAGCTTTCTTT CASSNERNTEAFF
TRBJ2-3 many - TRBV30 TGTGCTCTGGGCAGAAGCGGCCCCACAGATACGCAGTATTTT CALGRSGPTDTQYF
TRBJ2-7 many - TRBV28 TGTGCCAGCTACCCTGGGGCCGGATTAGCGGTATCCTACGAGCAGTACTTC CASYPGAGLAVSYEQYF
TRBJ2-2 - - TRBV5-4 TGTGCCAGCCAAAACGGGGCCCCCGGCGCCGGGGAGCTGTTTTTT CASQNGAPGAGELFF
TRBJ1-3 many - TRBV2 TGTGCCAGCAAAGCAGGGGCGACTGGAAACACCATATATTTT CASKAGATGNTIYF
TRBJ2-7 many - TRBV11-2 TGTGCCAGCAGCTTAGTAGGACTCATCTACGAGCAGTACTTC CASSLVGLIYEQYF
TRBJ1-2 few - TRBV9 TGTGCCAGCAGCGTAGGCTCAGGGGAATGGGGCTACACCTTC CASSVGSGEWGYTF
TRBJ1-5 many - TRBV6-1 TGTGCCAGCAGTGAGGCACAGGGCAGGCATCAGCCCCAGCATTTT CASSEAQGRHQPQHF
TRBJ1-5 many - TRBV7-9 TGTGCCAGCAGCTTGGGTGAAGGACAGTTAGGGAGCAATCAGCCCCAGCATTTT CASSLGEGQLGSNQPQHF